The 18 T cell receptor beta chains below all came from one sample that was sequenced in a study of T cells in Graves' hyperthyroidism and ophthalmopathy. Researchers took RNA transcripts and amplified the TCR beta CDR3 regions from them. In the first-round RT-PCR of the TCR CDR3, the HTBI primer set was used. TCRdb passed the multiplex PCR reads through MiXCR, listing each CDR3 protein once. Found here are about 350,000 distinct CDR3 sequences, about 18% of them singletons; the top ten hold about 3.7%. The sequencing sample was made of blood. These receptors came from a woman aged 18-29 years with Graves' hyperthyroidism.

The table lists this clonotype with many counts. J is TRBJ1-2 and V is TRBV6-5; TRBD1 is a possible D gene (6 bases). CDR1 and CDR2 (germline): MNHEY, SVGAGI. With 6 bases removed from V and 6 bases from J, the gap between germline ends came to 14 bases. The CDR3 consists of 13 residues. CDR3 residues: CASRWQGRDGYTF. CDR3 sequence (DNA): TGTGCCAGCAGATGGCAGGGGAGGGATGGCTACACCTTC.

In this sample, this clonotype turned up many times. The J gene is TRBJ2-2, the V gene TRBV5-1, with D perhaps TRBD2 (5 bases). Germline V gene sequence: CDR1 SGHRS, CDR2 YFSETQ. This CDR3 spans 18 amino acids. V lost 0 bases and J 0 bases, leaving 15 bases between the germline ends. The CDR3 DNA reads TGCGCCAGCAGCTTGGGTGTGTCCGGGATTTCGAACACCGGGGAGCTGTTTTTT. It specifies CASSLGVSGISNTGELFF. Full variable domain (missing parts from reference TRBV5-1 and TRBJ2-2): KAGVTQTPRYLIKTRGQQVTLSCSPISGHRSVSWYQQTPGQGLQFLFEYFSETQRNKGNFPGRFSGRQFSNSRSEMNVSTLELGDSALYLCASSLGVSGISNTGELFFGEGSRLTVL.

The rearrangement uses TRBV30 and TRBJ1-1; D call uncertain. V was shortened by 2 bases and J by 10 bases, with 14 bases between the two germline ends. Per the germline V gene, CDR1 is GTSNPN and CDR2 is SVGIG (reference sequence). The CDR3 extends over 12 amino acids. CDR3 DNA sequence: TGTGCCTGGAGTCTGGGCTCCCCTGGAGCTTTCTTT. Protein product: CAWSLGSPGAFF.

The chain has TRBV6-1 and TRBJ1-2; D is unclear. The V and J ends lost 3 bases and 8 bases respectively, with 10 bases between them. The length of the CDR3 is 12 residues. CDR1 and CDR2 from the germline V gene are MNHNS and SASEGT. The CDR3 DNA is TGTGCCAGCAGTGAGGCAAGGGAAGGCTACACCTTC. It specifies CASSEAREGYTF.

The chain has TRBV6-1 and TRBJ1-2; a weak D match, TRBD1 (6 bases). The CDR3 is 13 residues long. Per germline, CDR1 MNHNS and CDR2 SASEGT. The V gene lost 6 bases and the J gene lost 4 bases, with 12 bases spanning the gap. The CDR3 DNA reads TGTGCCAGCAGAGTGACAGGCGCCTATGGCTACACCTTC. As protein: CASRVTGAYGYTF.

Ten or more counts support this clonotype. The chain links TRBV6-1 to TRBJ1-5; D is possibly TRBD1 (6 bases). CDR3 length equals 17 residues. Germline CDR1 and CDR2: MNHNS and SASEGT. V was clipped by 1 base and J by 0 bases, with 13 bases between them. CDR3 protein: CASSEGIGGDSNQPQHF. CDR3 sequence (DNA): TGTGCCAGCAGTGAAGGAATAGGGGGAGATAGCAATCAGCCCCAGCATTTT.

About this clonotype itself: One base away lies a much larger clone, so this may be a sequencing read error. The CDR3 DNA reads TGTGCCAGCAGCGTAGATGGAGGGGAGCCGTTTTTT. Residues: CASSVDGGEPFF. The V call is TRBV9, the J call TRBJ2-2; a possible D gene is TRBD2 (6 bases). The length of the CDR3 is 12 residues. Germline CDR1 is SGDLS and CDR2 is YYNGEE.

This clonotype was seen ten or more times. The V call is TRBV27, the J call TRBJ2-7, with 8 nucleotides matching TRBD1. Trimming removed 3 bases from V and 2 bases from J; junction bases left unmatched: 9. Germline assignment: CDR1 MNHEY and CDR2 SMNVEV (reference sequence). The CDR3 loop spans 16 amino acids. The CDR3: CASSFSGGGDPYEQYF. The CDR3 DNA reads TGTGCCAGCAGTTTTTCAGGGGGCGGGGATCCCTACGAGCAGTACTTC.

The chain links TRBV6-5 to TRBJ2-3; tentatively, D is TRBD1 (5 bases). This CDR3 region has 12 residues. With 5 bases removed from V and 7 bases from J, the gap between germline ends came to 10 bases. CDR1 and CDR2 from the germline V gene are MNHEY and SVGAGI. The CDR3, as DNA: TGTGCCAGCAGTCACCAGGGTAATACGCAGTATTTT. Encoded protein: CASSHQGNTQYF.

The CDR3 nucleotides are TGTGCCAGCAGCGAAACAGGGGTTCAGCCCCAGCATTTT. Translation gives CASSETGVQPQHF. The V and J genes are TRBV6-1 and TRBJ1-5, with TRBD1 matching 7 bases. Per the germline V gene, CDR1 is MNHNS and CDR2 is SASEGT. J lost 6 bases, V lost 6 bases, and 5 bases had no gene match. The length of the CDR3 is 13 residues.

The rearrangement links TRBV12-3 or TRBV12-4 to TRBJ2-7; weak D call: TRBD1 (5 bases). V gave up 7 bases and J gave up 1 base, with 14 bases separating them. The CDR3 covers 14 residues. CDR3 sequence reads: CASTYETASYEQYF. The CDR3 DNA follows: TGTGCCAGCACCTACGAGACAGCATCCTACGAGCAGTACTTC.

This clonotype was detected many times. A read error is possible here, since a much larger clone lies one base away. V is TRBV7-8 and J is TRBJ2-7; TRBD1 aligns across 8 bases. This CDR3 is 14 amino acids long. From germline, CDR1 is SGHVS and CDR2 FQNEAQ. V gave up 5 bases and J gave up 4 bases; unmatched junction bases: 7. CDR3 in amino acids: CASSLRDRIYEQYF. The CDR3 coding sequence is TGTGCCAGCAGCCTCCGGGACAGGATTTACGAGCAGTACTTC.

This clonotype occurred many times. V gene TRBV15 combines with J gene TRBJ2-5, with TRBD1 as a possible D gene (5 bases). The CDR3 sequence is 15 residues long. Trimming left V 1 base short and J 1 base short, with 10 bases between. CDR1 and CDR2 from the germline V gene are LNHNV and YYDKDF (reference sequence). The CDR3: CATSRVRGTQETQYF. CDR3 coding DNA: TGTGCCACCAGCAGAGTAAGGGGTACCCAAGAGACCCAGTACTTC.

The chain couples TRBV19 to TRBJ2-7; no clear D. Looked up from germline, CDR1 is LNHDA and CDR2 is SQIVND (reference sequence). The CDR3 covers 12 residues. V was cut by 10 bases and J by 2 bases, with 12 bases left in between. The CDR3, as DNA: TGTGCCACCAGGTCCTTAACCTACGAGCAGTACTTC. Amino acids: CATRSLTYEQYF.

This clonotype was counted ten times or more. This chain uses TRBV19 with TRBJ1-3; D call uncertain. This CDR3 region has 14 residues. Per germline, CDR1 LNHDA and CDR2 SQIVND (reference sequence). Trimming removed 3 bases at V and 5 bases at J, with 11 bases between. The CDR3 region has the DNA TGTGCCAGTAGTATCCTCCAGGATCGAAACACCATATATTTT. It translates to CASSILQDRNTIYF.

Ten or more counts support this clonotype. The rearrangement links TRBV20-1 to TRBJ1-1; D possibly corresponds to TRBD1 (5 bases). V dropped 3 bases and J dropped 1 base, with 15 bases sitting between them. This CDR3 is built from 15 residues. CDR1 is DFQATT and CDR2 is SNEGSKA in the germline V gene (reference sequence). The CDR3 is CSASLGTGGNTEAFF. DNA of the CDR3: TGCAGTGCTAGTTTGGGAACAGGAGGGAACACTGAAGCTTTCTTT.

The rearrangement links TRBV12-3 or TRBV12-4 to TRBJ2-2, with TRBD2 matching over 12 bases. Germline trimming cut 6 bases from V and 5 bases from J; bases unmatched to any gene: 7. The CDR3 loop spans 16 amino acids. CDR3 bases: TGTGCCAGCAGAGAGACTAGCGGGGGATGGACCGGGGAGCTGTTTTTT. This translates into CASRETSGGWTGELFF.

This clonotype showed up many times. J is TRBJ2-7 and V is TRBV27; D is tentatively TRBD1 or TRBD2 (5 bases each). The CDR3 length is 14 residues. Germline V lookup: CDR1 MNHEY, CDR2 SMNVEV (reference sequence). V lost 5 bases, J lost 1 base, and 12 bases lay in between. The CDR3, as DNA: TGTGCCAGCAGTCCTTGGGGGTATTCCTACGAGCAGTACTTC. As protein: CASSPWGYSYEQYF.